This TCR beta chain was recorded in a study of regulatory T cells in long-lasting Graves disease. Study-level information: Positivity for TSH receptor antibodies plus over 5 years of antithyroid drugs meant persistent Graves' disease. Study-wide points: The study found TRBV28, TRBJ1-2 and TRBJ2-5 favored in persistent disease. Compared with new cases, persistent Graves' patients showed reduced TCR diversity. Comparison showed that persistent patients shared more public clonotypes (2,741) than new patients (approximately 1,000).

Libraries of TCR beta came from iRepertoire HTBI primers plus Arm-PCR of CDR3 regions. TCRdb redid the calling of the multiplex PCR reads with MiXCR, one entry per CDR3 protein. The sample has about 470,000 distinct CDR3 sequences, roughly 20% seen once. This clonotype was picked up many times. The antigen remains undetermined. After removal of 3 bases from V and 7 bases from J, the junction contained 7 bases not matched to a gene. The CDR3 length is 14 residues. Germline V gives CDR1 MDHEN, CDR2 SYDVKM. The time point: persistent/refractory GD, antithyroid drugs over 5 years with positive TRAb. Isolated PBMC RNA provided the starting material for the TCR library.

The input for sequencing was peripheral blood mononuclear cells (PBMCs), taken when the disease was refractory, from a patient treated with antithyroid drugs. The TCR originated in a female donor with Graves disease. The V gene is TRBV28, the J gene TRBJ2-7, with 9 nucleotides matching TRBD2. CDR3 sequence (DNA): TGTGCCAGCAGTTTCTTAGCGGGAGTTAGTGAGCAGTACTTC. Its protein product is CASSFLAGVSEQYF.